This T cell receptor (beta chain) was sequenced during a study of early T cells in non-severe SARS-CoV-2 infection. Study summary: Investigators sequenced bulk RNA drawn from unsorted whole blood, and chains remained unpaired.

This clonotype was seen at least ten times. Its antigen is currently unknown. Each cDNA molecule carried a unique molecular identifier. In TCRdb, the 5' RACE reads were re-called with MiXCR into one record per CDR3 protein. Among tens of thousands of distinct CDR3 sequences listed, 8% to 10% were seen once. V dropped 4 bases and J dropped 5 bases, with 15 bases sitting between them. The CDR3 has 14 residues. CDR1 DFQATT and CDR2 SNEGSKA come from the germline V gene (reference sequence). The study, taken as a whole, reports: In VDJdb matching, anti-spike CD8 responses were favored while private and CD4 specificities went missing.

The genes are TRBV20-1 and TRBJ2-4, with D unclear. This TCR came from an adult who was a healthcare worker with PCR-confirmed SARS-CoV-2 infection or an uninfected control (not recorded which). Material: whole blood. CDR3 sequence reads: CSATETWGENIQYF. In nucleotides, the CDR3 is TGCAGTGCTACAGAAACATGGGGTGAAAACATTCAGTACTTC.